Listed below are T cell receptor beta chains from one sample, sequenced in a study. In TCRdb, the multiplex PCR reads were re-called with MiXCR into one record per CDR3 protein. Of under 600 distinct CDR3 sequences listed, 5.5% to 8% are singletons. The sample comprised naive CD4+ T cells sorted from blood. The receptors were gathered from a female donor with breast cancer. Both conserved end residues are part of each CDR3. A D gene is named only where the DNA matches it firmly. Clone sizes are given selectively: once, few, many, or a class where the clone is expanded.

d_call	v_call	clone_size	j_call	cdr3_aa	cdr3_nt
TRBD1	TRBV12-3/TRBV12-4	hyperexpanded	TRBJ1-2	CASSGRDRGLGNYGYTF	TGTGCCAGCAGTGGCCGGGACAGGGGCCTAGGCAACTATGGCTACACCTTC
-	TRBV12-3/TRBV12-4	-	TRBJ1-2	CASSYGRADYGYTF	TGTGCCAGCAGTTACGGCAGGGCGGACTATGGCTACACCTTC
-	TRBV12-3/TRBV12-4	medium-sized	TRBJ1-2	CASRVGTERGYTF	TGTGCCAGCAGGGTTGGGACGGAGCGTGGCTACACCTTC
-	TRBV12-3/TRBV12-4	large	TRBJ1-2	CASTRYRSSDGYTF	TGTGCCAGCACAAGGTACAGATCCAGCGATGGCTACACCTTC
-	TRBV12-3/TRBV12-4	medium-sized	TRBJ1-2	CASSSQRGYTF	TGTGCCAGCAGTAGCCAACGCGGCTACACCTTC
TRBD1	TRBV12-3/TRBV12-4	medium-sized	TRBJ1-2	CASSSDRSWRGYTF	TGTGCCAGCAGTTCGGACAGGTCTTGGCGGGGCTACACCTTC
TRBD1	TRBV12-3/TRBV12-4	medium-sized	TRBJ1-2	CASSRGQASYGYTF	TGTGCCAGCAGTCGGGGACAGGCTTCCTATGGCTACACCTTC
TRBD1	TRBV12-3/TRBV12-4	many	TRBJ1-2	CASSRDRSYGYTF	TGTGCCAGCAGTCGGGACAGAAGCTATGGCTACACCTTC
TRBD1	TRBV12-3/TRBV12-4	large	TRBJ1-2	CASRAGTASNYGYTF	TGTGCCAGCAGGGCCGGGACAGCATCTAACTATGGCTACACCTTC
TRBD1	TRBV12-3/TRBV12-4	once	TRBJ1-2	CASSTGQAYGYTF	TGTGCCAGCAGCACGGGACAGGCCTATGGCTACACCTTC
-	TRBV12-3/TRBV12-4	medium-sized	TRBJ1-2	CASSFRTRGGYTF	TGTGCCAGCAGTTTCCGGACCCGAGGAGGCTACACCTTC
-	TRBV12-3/TRBV12-4	large	TRBJ1-2	CASSLGEGYTF	TGTGCCAGCAGTTTGGGTGAGGGCTACACCTTC
-	TRBV12-3/TRBV12-4	large	TRBJ1-2	CASSLRPGVYGYTF	TGTGCCAGCAGTCTCCGGCCCGGAGTGTATGGCTACACCTTC
-	TRBV12-3/TRBV12-4	medium-sized	TRBJ1-2	CASTSPQTNYGYTF	TGTGCCAGCACCTCCCCACAGACTAACTATGGCTACACCTTC
-	TRBV12-3/TRBV12-4	large	TRBJ1-2	CASSLLGTNYGYTF	TGTGCCAGCAGTTTATTGGGGACAAACTATGGCTACACCTTC
-	TRBV12-3/TRBV12-4	medium-sized	TRBJ1-2	CASSLWQFGYTF	TGTGCCAGCAGTTTATGGCAGTTTGGCTACACCTTC
-	TRBV12-3/TRBV12-4	large	TRBJ1-2	CASSSLRSGRFGYTF	TGTGCCAGCAGTTCCCTGAGGTCAGGGCGGTTTGGCTACACCTTC